The 32 T cell receptor beta chains below come from one sample, sequenced in a study of blood T cells in healthy people across ages. Using a J-beta primer mix together with a sample-barcoded 5' primer, a second PCR was run for 7 to 11 cycles. TCRdb fed the 5' RACE reads into MiXCR, producing one record per CDR3 protein. The sample lists about 640,000 distinct CDR3 sequences, around 31% occurring once. The sequenced material came from blood. Source of these receptors: a woman of 80 years or more in good health.

The V and J genes are TRBV20-1 and TRBJ1-6; 9 nucleotides match TRBD1. The CDR3 sequence is 14 residues long. Losses at the gene ends were 6 bases for V and 10 bases for J; bases not matched to a gene: 10. In germline, CDR1 is DFQATT, CDR2 SNEGSKA (reference sequence). CDR3 in DNA: TGCAGTGCCCGGGACAGGGCTGCGGTCTCACCCCTCCACTTT. It yields the protein CSARDRAAVSPLHF.

This clonotype was counted only a few times. The chain uses TRBV11-2 and TRBJ2-2; D possibly corresponds to TRBD2 (5 bases). Germline lookup yields CDR1 SGHAT and CDR2 FQNNGV. The CDR3 is 14 residues long. V was clipped by 6 bases and J by 7 bases, with 15 bases between them. CDR3 region: CASRNTGWSGELFF. In nucleotides, the CDR3 is TGTGCCAGCAGAAACACGGGATGGAGCGGGGAGCTGTTTTTT.

The genes are TRBV30 and TRBJ2-5; 9 nucleotides match TRBD2. The junction had 3 bases not matched to a gene; V was cut back by 0 bases and J by 1 base. The CDR3 is 15 amino acids. Germline CDR1 and CDR2: GTSNPN and SVGIG (reference sequence). The CDR3 loop reads CAWSVGGGAQETQYF. CDR3 nucleotides: TGTGCCTGGAGTGTAGGCGGGGGGGCCCAAGAGACCCAGTACTTC.

The rearrangement joins TRBV20-1 to TRBJ2-5; no definite D call. The germline V gene has CDR1 DFQATT and CDR2 SNEGSKA (reference sequence). V was clipped by 3 bases and J by 1 base, with 12 bases between them. The CDR3 totals 14 residues. The CDR3 DNA is TGCAGTGCTAGTTTCGGCGGTCCCCAAGAGACCCAGTACTTC. This gives the protein CSASFGGPQETQYF.

This clonotype has just a few counts. This may arise from a read error, as a much more abundant clone is one base away. The chain carries TRBV7-3 and TRBJ2-5, with 9 bases lining up with TRBD2. The CDR3 runs 17 residues. Looked up from germline, CDR1 is SGHTA and CDR2 is FQGTGA. V gave up 2 bases and J gave up 11 bases; unmatched junction bases: 18. The CDR3 DNA sequence: TGTGCCAGCAGCTTACAACAGTCGGGAGCGGGGGGAGGTGAGCAGTACTTC. Its protein is CASSLQQSGAGGGEQYF.

This clonotype was detected ten times or more. The chain recombines TRBV12-3 or TRBV12-4 with TRBJ2-7; a weak D match, TRBD1 (6 bases). The CDR3 is 14 amino acids. V lost 7 bases and J 2 bases, leaving 15 bases between the germline ends. The CDR3 sequence is CASNFNTGTYEQYF. In nucleotides, the CDR3 is TGTGCCAGCAATTTTAATACAGGGACCTACGAGCAGTACTTC.

The chain carries TRBV12-3 or TRBV12-4 and TRBJ1-1; possible D gene TRBD1, 5 bases. Deletions cut 7 bases from V and 1 base from J, with 16 bases between. This CDR3 comprises 15 residues. The CDR3 nucleotides are TGTGCCAGCACTCTTCGGGGGTTGAGGAACACTGAAGCTTTCTTT. It translates to CASTLRGLRNTEAFF.

A word on this clonotype: Compared with germline, one end of the junction differs, possibly owing to a read error. The V call is TRBV20-1, the J call TRBJ1-1; D remains ambiguous. The germline gives CDR1 DFQATT, CDR2 SNEGSKA (reference sequence). There are 15 residues in the CDR3. CDR3 sequence: CSARDLKVGPSEAFF. CDR3 nucleotides: TGCAGCGCTAGAGATCTCAAGGTTGGACCGTCTGAAGCTTTCTTT.

This clonotype was detected many times. This chain's CDR3 is CASSFSDTQYF. In nucleotides, the CDR3 is TGTGCCAGCAGCTTCTCAGATACGCAGTATTTT. This chain joins TRBV7-9 and TRBJ2-3; D unclear. The V and J ends lost 3 bases and 4 bases respectively, with 2 bases between them. CDR3 length equals 11 residues. Per germline, CDR1 SEHNR and CDR2 FQNEAQ (reference sequence). Together with reference TRBV7-9 and TRBJ2-3, the CDR3 gives the full variable domain: DTGVSQNPRHKITKRGQNVTFRCDPISEHNRLYWYRQTLGQGPEFLTYFQNEAQLEKSRLLSDRFSAERPKGSFSTLEIQRTEQGDSAMYLCASSFSDTQYFGPGTRLTVL.

In its sample, this clonotype was seen many times. This chain uses TRBV20-1 with TRBJ2-7, with TRBD2 identical over 13 bases. With 6 bases clipped from V and 2 bases from J, the junction kept 1 base outside the gene matches. In germline, CDR1 is DFQATT, CDR2 SNEGSKA (reference sequence). CDR3 length equals 13 residues. CDR3 protein: CSATSGGAYEQYF. The CDR3 DNA is TGCAGTGCCACTAGCGGGGGGGCCTACGAGCAGTACTTC.

In its sample, this clonotype was seen a few times. The rearrangement joins TRBV7-2 to TRBJ1-6, with a tentative D call TRBD1 (5 bases). This CDR3 spans 13 amino acids. Germline CDR1 SGHTA, CDR2 FQGNSA. V was shortened by 1 base and J by 12 bases, with 10 bases between the two germline ends. CDR3 sequence reads: CASSLVFGGPLHF. CDR3 nucleotides: TGTGCCAGCAGCTTAGTTTTTGGGGGACCCCTCCACTTT.

The V call is TRBV30, the J call TRBJ1-1; 9 positions agree with TRBD1. The CDR3 runs to 12 residues. From germline, CDR1 is GTSNPN and CDR2 SVGIG (reference sequence). The J segment lost 3 bases and the V segment lost 7 bases, leaving 3 bases of the junction unmatched. The CDR3 region has the DNA TGTGCCTCCCGGGACAGGGACACTGAAGCTTTCTTT. Amino acid sequence: CASRDRDTEAFF.

As concerns this clonotype: This clone may be a read error of a much larger clone one base away. The chain links TRBV9 to TRBJ2-5, with D perhaps TRBD1 (6 bases). The CDR3 contains 14 residues. CDR1 SGDLS and CDR2 YYNGEE come from the germline V gene. Trimming stripped 0 bases from V and 11 bases from J, with 17 bases between. Here the CDR3 reads CASSVVNRENEQYF. Written as DNA, the CDR3 is TGTGCCAGCAGCGTAGTTAACAGGGAGAATGAGCAGTACTTC.

This clonotype was seen at least ten times. The chain is built from TRBV10-3 and TRBJ2-7; the D gene is possibly TRBD1 (6 bases). CDR1 is ENHRY and CDR2 is SYGVKD in the germline V gene. This CDR3 is built from 15 residues. Trimming left V 6 bases short and J 2 bases short, with 17 bases between. The CDR3 spells CAIRQGQGPAYEQYF. CDR3 DNA sequence: TGTGCCATCAGGCAGGGGCAGGGGCCGGCCTACGAGCAGTACTTC.

This clonotype came up many times. The germline gene is not matched at one end of the junction; a read error may be the cause. This chain joins TRBV7-2 and TRBJ2-7; 9 bases are a match to TRBD2. The CDR3 has 15 residues. The germline V gene encodes CDR1 SGHTA and CDR2 FQGNSA. Written as DNA, the CDR3 is TGTGCCAACAGCTTATTTAGCGGGGGTATGAACGAGCAGTACTTC. Translating it yields CANSLFSGGMNEQYF.

This clonotype was counted only a few times. The gene calls are TRBV6-6 and TRBJ1-6, with TRBD1 matching 7 bases. V shed 5 bases and J 9 bases; nucleotides not matched to a gene: 10. This CDR3 spans 15 amino acids. From germline, CDR1 is MNHNY and CDR2 SVGAGI (reference sequence). CDR3 nucleotides: TGTGCCAGCAGTCCCCTCCAGGGGGTCTCTTCACCCCTCCACTTT. It translates to CASSPLQGVSSPLHF.

This clonotype came up many times. Written as DNA, the CDR3 is TGCAGTGCTAGAGGACAGGGTTTTACCTACGAGCAGTACTTC. This encodes CSARGQGFTYEQYF. This chain connects TRBV20-1 to TRBJ2-7, with 7 bases matching TRBD1. This CDR3 spans 14 amino acids. V shed 1 base, J shed 2 bases, and the junction held 5 bases outside the gene matches. The germline V gene encodes CDR1 DFQATT and CDR2 SNEGSKA (reference sequence).

Of note for this clonotype: A read error may be the cause here, since a much bigger clone is one base away. The chain joins TRBV6-2 or TRBV6-3 to TRBJ1-4; D not resolved. Germline V CDR1 and CDR2: MNHEY, SVGEGT. The CDR3 has 13 residues. V gave up 6 bases and J gave up 8 bases, with 13 bases separating them. CDR3 residues: CASRWVEGEKLFF. CDR3 DNA: TGTGCCAGCAGGTGGGTCGAGGGCGAAAAACTGTTTTTT.

This clonotype was observed a few times. This may be a read error: a much more frequent sequence differs by one nucleotide. The chain recombines TRBV5-1 with TRBJ2-7, with a weak D call TRBD1 (6 bases). This CDR3 comprises 15 residues. Germline lookup yields CDR1 SGHRS and CDR2 YFSETQ. Deletions cut 7 bases from V and 1 base from J, with 18 bases between. CDR3 nucleotide sequence: TGCGCCAGCGGCTATACAGGGATTAGTTCCTACGAGCAGTACTTC. It codes for CASGYTGISSYEQYF.

The chain carries TRBV7-2 and TRBJ1-2; D ambiguous. The CDR3 contains 12 residues. In germline, CDR1 is SGHTA, CDR2 FQGNSA. V dropped 5 bases and J dropped 7 bases, with 11 bases sitting between them. The chain's CDR3 is CASSIGVGGYTF. CDR3 sequence (DNA): TGTGCCAGCAGCATAGGAGTGGGTGGCTACACCTTC.

This clonotype was observed many times. This chain uses TRBV5-1 with TRBJ1-4; TRBD1 matches at 8 bases. This CDR3 region has 13 residues. J was trimmed by 7 bases and V by 4 bases; bases with no gene match: 3. The V gene's germline CDR1 is SGHRS and CDR2 YFSETQ. This chain's CDR3 is CASSQGAGEKLFF. The CDR3 DNA reads TGCGCCAGCAGCCAGGGGGCGGGTGAAAAACTGTTTTTT.

In this sample, this clonotype turned up a few times. This chain links TRBV2 with TRBJ1-1, with D unresolved. V was clipped by 6 bases and J by 6 bases, with 5 bases between them. The CDR3 runs 10 residues. From germline, CDR1 is SNHLY and CDR2 FYNNEI. CDR3 region: CASSGAEAFF. The CDR3 nucleotides are TGTGCCAGCAGCGGGGCTGAAGCTTTCTTT.

The table lists this clonotype with many counts. The chain combines TRBV6-6 with TRBJ1-2, with D uncertain. V lost 7 bases to trimming and J lost 4 bases, with 13 bases between them. Germline assignment: CDR1 MNHNY and CDR2 SVGAGI (reference sequence). This CDR3 spans 13 amino acids. CDR3 DNA: TGTGCCAGCAACCCGGGCGTTGGCTATGGCTACACCTTC. This sequence encodes CASNPGVGYGYTF.

A remark on this clonotype: Relative to the germline gene, one junction end is altered; a read error may explain this. The J gene is TRBJ1-1, the V gene TRBV11-2, with D possibly matching TRBD1 (5 bases). This CDR3 comprises 15 residues. Looked up from germline, CDR1 is SGHAT and CDR2 is FQNNGV. CDR3 bases: TGTGCCAGCAGCCCAGCAGGCTGGGACGGAACTGGAGCTTTCTTT. Amino acids: CASSPAGWDGTGAFF.

The sample holds many counts of this clonotype. The chain has TRBV2 and TRBJ2-1; TRBD2 matches 11 bases. The V gene's germline CDR1 is SNHLY and CDR2 FYNNEI. The trim removed 4 bases at V and 7 bases at J, leaving 12 bases unmatched. This CDR3 contains 17 residues. The CDR3 sequence is CASSGLTLAGGLNEQFF. In DNA form, the CDR3 reads TGTGCCAGCAGTGGCCTGACCCTAGCGGGGGGTCTAAATGAGCAGTTCTTC. The whole variable domain, remainder taken from reference TRBV2 and TRBJ2-1, is EPEVTQTPSHQVTQMGQEVILRCVPISNHLYFYWYRQILGQKVEFLVSFYNNEISEKSEIFDDQFSVERPDGSNFTLKIRSTKLEDSAMYFCASSGLTLAGGLNEQFFGPGTRLTVL.

Ten or more counts support this clonotype. The chain has TRBV4-1 and TRBJ2-3, with D possibly being TRBD2 (6 bases). V lost 5 bases and J lost 8, with 11 bases in between. The CDR3 contains 12 residues. In germline, CDR1 is MGHRA, CDR2 YSYEKL. The CDR3 region has the DNA TGCGCCAGCAGCGACCCCGGGGGTACGCAGTATTTT. It translates to CASSDPGGTQYF.

At least ten counts were recorded for this clonotype. The CDR3, as DNA: TGTGCCAGCAGCCCGGGACAGGGGGTGTTTGGCTACACCTTC. It yields the protein CASSPGQGVFGYTF. The chain combines TRBV7-9 with TRBJ1-2, with 11 bases aligning to TRBD1. The CDR3 has 14 amino acids. V dropped 5 bases and J dropped 7; count of bases not matched to a gene: 6. Germline assignment: CDR1 SEHNR and CDR2 FQNEAQ (reference sequence).

In the case of this clonotype: This could be a read error, since a much larger clone is one nucleotide away. The V call is TRBV6-2 or TRBV6-3, the J call TRBJ2-5; tentatively, D is TRBD2 (5 bases). Per the germline V gene, CDR1 is MNHEY and CDR2 is SVGEGT. The CDR3 runs 15 residues. CDR3 region: CAGSSLLAEQETQYF. Written as DNA, the CDR3 is TGTGCCGGCAGCTCCCTCCTAGCAGAGCAAGAGACCCAGTACTTC.

This clonotype was observed many times. The chain links TRBV20-1 to TRBJ2-1; TRBD2 aligns across 13 bases. V was clipped by 2 bases and J by 8 bases; unmatched bases: 9. CDR3 size: 16 residues. Germline V gene sequence: CDR1 DFQATT, CDR2 SNEGSKA (reference sequence). CDR3 sequence: CSARSTSGGAVDEQFF. CDR3 sequence (DNA): TGCAGTGCTAGATCTACTAGCGGGGGGGCCGTCGATGAGCAGTTCTTC.

This clonotype was detected a few times. The chain recombines TRBV30 with TRBJ2-2, with TRBD2 matching 8 bases. Germline V CDR1 and CDR2: GTSNPN, SVGIG (reference sequence). Trimming removed 1 base from V and 4 bases from J; junction bases left unmatched: 11. CDR3 length: 17 residues. The chain's CDR3 is CAWSEIGAGGVTGELFF. The CDR3 bases are TGTGCCTGGAGTGAAATAGGGGCGGGGGGCGTCACCGGGGAGCTGTTTTTT.

The chain uses TRBV19 and TRBJ2-7, with 10 positions matching TRBD1. V lost 5 bases to trimming and J lost 6 bases; unmatched junction nucleotides: 10. The CDR3 consists of 15 residues. Per the germline V gene, CDR1 is LNHDA and CDR2 is SQIVND (reference sequence). CDR3 amino acids: CASSPRDRGIFEQYF. The CDR3 DNA follows: TGTGCCAGTAGTCCCCGGGACAGGGGCATATTCGAGCAGTACTTC.

This clonotype was found many times. The CDR3 sequence is CASSFGRLGEQFF. The CDR3 nucleotides read TGTGCCAGCAGCTTCGGGCGACTGGGGGAGCAGTTCTTC. The V and J genes are TRBV7-2 and TRBJ2-1; D gene unclear. The V gene lost 3 bases and the J gene lost 10 bases, with 13 bases spanning the gap. The length of the CDR3 is 13 residues. Germline lookup yields CDR1 SGHTA and CDR2 FQGNSA.